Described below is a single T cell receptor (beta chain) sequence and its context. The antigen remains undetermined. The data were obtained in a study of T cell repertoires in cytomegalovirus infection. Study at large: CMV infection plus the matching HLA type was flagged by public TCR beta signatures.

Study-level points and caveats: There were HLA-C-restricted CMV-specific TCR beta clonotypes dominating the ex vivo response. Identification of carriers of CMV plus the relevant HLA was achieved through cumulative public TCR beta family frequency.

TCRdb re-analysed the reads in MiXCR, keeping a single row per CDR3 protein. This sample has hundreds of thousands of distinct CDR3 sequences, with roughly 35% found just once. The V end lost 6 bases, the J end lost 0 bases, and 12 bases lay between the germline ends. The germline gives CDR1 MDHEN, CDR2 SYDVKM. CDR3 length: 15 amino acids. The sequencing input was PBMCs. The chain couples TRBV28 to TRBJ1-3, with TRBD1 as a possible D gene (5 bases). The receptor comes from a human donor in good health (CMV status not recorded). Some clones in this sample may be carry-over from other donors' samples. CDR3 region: CASSLYRSSGNTIYF. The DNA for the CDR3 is TGTGCCAGCAGCCTATACAGGAGCTCTGGAAACACCATATATTTT.